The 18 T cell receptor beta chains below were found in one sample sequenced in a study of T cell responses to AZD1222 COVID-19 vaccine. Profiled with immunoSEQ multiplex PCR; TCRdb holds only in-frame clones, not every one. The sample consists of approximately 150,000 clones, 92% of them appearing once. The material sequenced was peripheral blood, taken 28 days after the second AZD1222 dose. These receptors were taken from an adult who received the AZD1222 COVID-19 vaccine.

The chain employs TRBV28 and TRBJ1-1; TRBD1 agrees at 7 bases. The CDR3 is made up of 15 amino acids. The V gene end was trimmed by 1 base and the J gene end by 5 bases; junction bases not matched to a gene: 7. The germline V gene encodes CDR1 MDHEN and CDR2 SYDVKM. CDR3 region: CASSLSQGVGTEAFF. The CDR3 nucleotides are TGTGCCAGCAGTTTATCTCAGGGGGTAGGGACTGAAGCTTTCTTT.

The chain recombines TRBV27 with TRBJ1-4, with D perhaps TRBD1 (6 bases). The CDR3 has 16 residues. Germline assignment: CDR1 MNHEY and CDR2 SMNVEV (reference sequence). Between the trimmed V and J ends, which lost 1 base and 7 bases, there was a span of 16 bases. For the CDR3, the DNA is TGTGCCAGCAGTTTATTACCAGGGGCGGATAGTGAAAAACTGTTTTTT. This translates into CASSLLPGADSEKLFF.

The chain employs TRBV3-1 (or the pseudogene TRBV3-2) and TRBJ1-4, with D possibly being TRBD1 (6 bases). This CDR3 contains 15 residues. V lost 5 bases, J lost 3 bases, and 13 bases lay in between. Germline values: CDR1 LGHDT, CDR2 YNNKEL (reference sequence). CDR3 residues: CASSSRDTANEKLFF. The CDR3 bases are TGTGCCAGCAGCTCCCGGGACACAGCTAATGAAAAACTGTTTTTT.

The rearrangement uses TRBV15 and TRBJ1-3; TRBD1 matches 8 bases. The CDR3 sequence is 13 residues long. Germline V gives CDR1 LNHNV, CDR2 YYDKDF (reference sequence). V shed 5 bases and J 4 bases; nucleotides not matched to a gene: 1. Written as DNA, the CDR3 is TGTGCCACCAGCGGGGACAGGGGAAACACCATATATTTT. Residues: CATSGDRGNTIYF.

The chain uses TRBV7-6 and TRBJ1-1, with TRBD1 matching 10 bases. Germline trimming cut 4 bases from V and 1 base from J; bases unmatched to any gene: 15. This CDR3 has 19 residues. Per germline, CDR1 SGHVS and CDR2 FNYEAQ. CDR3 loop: CASSSPAGTGARKNTEAFF. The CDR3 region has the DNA TGTGCCAGCAGCTCCCCGGCCGGGACAGGGGCGAGAAAGAACACTGAAGCTTTCTTT.

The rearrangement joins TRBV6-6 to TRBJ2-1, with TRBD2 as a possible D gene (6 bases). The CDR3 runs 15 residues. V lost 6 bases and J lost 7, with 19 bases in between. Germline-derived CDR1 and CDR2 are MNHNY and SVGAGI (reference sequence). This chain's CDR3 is CASRGRLVGGNEQFF. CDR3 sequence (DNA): TGTGCCAGCAGAGGGAGACTAGTGGGGGGAAATGAGCAGTTCTTC.

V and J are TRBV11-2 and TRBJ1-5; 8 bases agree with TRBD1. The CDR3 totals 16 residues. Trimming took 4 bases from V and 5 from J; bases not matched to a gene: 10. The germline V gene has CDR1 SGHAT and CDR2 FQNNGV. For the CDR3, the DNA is TGTGCCAGCAGCTCTCGATTGGCCAGGGGGCATCAGCCCCAGCATTTT. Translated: CASSSRLARGHQPQHF.

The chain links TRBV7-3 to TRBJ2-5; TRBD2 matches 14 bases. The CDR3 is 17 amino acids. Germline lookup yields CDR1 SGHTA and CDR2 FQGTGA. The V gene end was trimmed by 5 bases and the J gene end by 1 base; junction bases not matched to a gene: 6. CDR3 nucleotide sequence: TGTGCCAGCAGCGTAGGGACTAGCGGGAGAGTCCAAGAGACCCAGTACTTC. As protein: CASSVGTSGRVQETQYF.

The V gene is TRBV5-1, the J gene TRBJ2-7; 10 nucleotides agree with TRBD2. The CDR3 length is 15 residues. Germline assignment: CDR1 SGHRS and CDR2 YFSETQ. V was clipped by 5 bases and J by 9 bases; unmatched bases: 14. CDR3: CASRMALAGPSTQYF. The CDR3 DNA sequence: TGCGCCAGCAGGATGGCACTAGCGGGGCCCTCTACGCAGTACTTC.

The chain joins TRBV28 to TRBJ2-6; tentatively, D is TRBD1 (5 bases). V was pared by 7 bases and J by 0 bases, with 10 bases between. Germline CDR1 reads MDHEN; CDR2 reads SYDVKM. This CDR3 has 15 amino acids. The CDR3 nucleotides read TGTGCCAGCATAGACAGATTCTCTGGGGCCAACGTCCTGACTTTC. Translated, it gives CASIDRFSGANVLTF.

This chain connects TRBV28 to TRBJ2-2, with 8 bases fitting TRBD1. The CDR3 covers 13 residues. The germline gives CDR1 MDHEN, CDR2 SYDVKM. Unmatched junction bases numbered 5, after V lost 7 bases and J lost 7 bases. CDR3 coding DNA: TGTGCCAGCACTATCAGGGGGCTCGGGGAGCTGTTTTTT. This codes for CASTIRGLGELFF.

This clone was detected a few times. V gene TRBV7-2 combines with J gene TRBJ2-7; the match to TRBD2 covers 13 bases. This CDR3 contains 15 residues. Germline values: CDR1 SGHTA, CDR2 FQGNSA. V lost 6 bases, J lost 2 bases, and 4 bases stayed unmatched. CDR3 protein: CASRVGLAGAYEQYF. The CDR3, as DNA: TGTGCCAGCAGGGTAGGACTAGCGGGGGCCTACGAGCAGTACTTC.

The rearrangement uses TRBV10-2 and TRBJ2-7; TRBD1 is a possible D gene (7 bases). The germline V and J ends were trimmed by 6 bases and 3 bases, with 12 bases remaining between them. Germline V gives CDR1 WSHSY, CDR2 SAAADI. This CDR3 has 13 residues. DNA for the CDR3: TGCGCCAGCAGGGCGGGACAGTACTACGAGCAGTACTTC. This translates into CASRAGQYYEQYF.

The CDR3 loop is CASSQLGLRTTGGSGELFF. CDR3 sequence (DNA): TGTGCCAGCAGCCAATTGGGCCTTAGGACGACCGGGGGGTCCGGGGAGCTGTTTTTT. The chain uses TRBV14 and TRBJ2-2; 7 bases align to TRBD2. This CDR3 is 19 amino acids long. Losses at the gene ends were 2 bases for V and 6 bases for J; bases not matched to a gene: 18. Germline assignment: CDR1 SGHDN and CDR2 FVKESK.

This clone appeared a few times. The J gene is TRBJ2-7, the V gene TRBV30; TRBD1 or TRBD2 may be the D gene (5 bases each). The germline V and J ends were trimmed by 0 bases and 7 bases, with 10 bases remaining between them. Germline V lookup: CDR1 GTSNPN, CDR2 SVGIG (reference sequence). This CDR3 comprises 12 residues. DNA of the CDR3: TGTGCCTGGAGTGTGGGGGTAGGGGAGCAGTACTTC. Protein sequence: CAWSVGVGEQYF.

CDR3 nucleotide sequence: TGCGCCAGCAGTGAACCGGCGGGAGGGATCAATGAGCAGTTCTTC. Translating it yields CASSEPAGGINEQFF. The chain recombines TRBV10-2 with TRBJ2-1, with TRBD2 matching 9 bases. The CDR3 totals 15 residues. V gave up 3 bases and J gave up 6 bases; unmatched junction bases: 6. Germline V gene sequence: CDR1 WSHSY, CDR2 SAAADI.

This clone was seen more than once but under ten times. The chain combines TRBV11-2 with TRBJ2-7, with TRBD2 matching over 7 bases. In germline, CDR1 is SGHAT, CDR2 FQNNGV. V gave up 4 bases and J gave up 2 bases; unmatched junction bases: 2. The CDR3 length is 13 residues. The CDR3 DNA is TGTGCCAGCAGCTCGGGGGGAGCCTACGAGCAGTACTTC. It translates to CASSSGGAYEQYF.

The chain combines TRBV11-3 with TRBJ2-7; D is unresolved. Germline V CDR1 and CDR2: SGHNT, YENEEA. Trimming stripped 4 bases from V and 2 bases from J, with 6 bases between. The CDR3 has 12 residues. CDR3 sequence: CASSSGPYEQYF. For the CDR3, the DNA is TGTGCCAGCAGCTCGGGTCCCTACGAGCAGTACTTC. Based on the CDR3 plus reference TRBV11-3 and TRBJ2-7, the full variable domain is EAGVVQSPRYKIIEKKQPVAFWCNPISGHNTLYWYLQNLGQGPELLIRYENEEAVDDSQLPKDRFSAERLKGVDSTLKIQPAELGDSAVYLCASSSGPYEQYFGPGTRLTVT.